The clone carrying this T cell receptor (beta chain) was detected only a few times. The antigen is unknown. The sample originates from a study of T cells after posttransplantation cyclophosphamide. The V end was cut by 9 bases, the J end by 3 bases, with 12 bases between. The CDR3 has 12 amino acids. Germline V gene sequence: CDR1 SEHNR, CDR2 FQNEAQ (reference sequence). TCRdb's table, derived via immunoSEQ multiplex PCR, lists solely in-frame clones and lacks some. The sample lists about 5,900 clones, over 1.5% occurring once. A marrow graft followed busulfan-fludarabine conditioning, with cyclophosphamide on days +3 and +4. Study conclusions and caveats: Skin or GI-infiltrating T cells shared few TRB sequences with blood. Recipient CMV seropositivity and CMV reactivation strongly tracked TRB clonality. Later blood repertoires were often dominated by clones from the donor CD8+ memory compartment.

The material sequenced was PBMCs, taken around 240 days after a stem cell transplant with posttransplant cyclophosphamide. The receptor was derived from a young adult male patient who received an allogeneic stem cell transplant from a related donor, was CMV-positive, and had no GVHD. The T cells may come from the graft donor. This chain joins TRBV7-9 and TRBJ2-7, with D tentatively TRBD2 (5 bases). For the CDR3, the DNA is TGTGCCAGTATGACTACGCTCTACGAGCAGTACTTC. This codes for CASMTTLYEQYF. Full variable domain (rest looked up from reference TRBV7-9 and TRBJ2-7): DTGVSQNPRHKITKRGQNVTFRCDPISEHNRLYWYRQTLGQGPEFLTYFQNEAQLEKSRLLSDRFSAERPKGSFSTLEIQRTEQGDSAMYLCASMTTLYEQYFGPGTRLTVT.